The 11 T cell receptor beta chains below all came from one sample that was sequenced in a study of T cells after yellow fever vaccination. Each CDR3 protein is one row after TCRdb ran MiXCR on the 5' RACE reads. The sample has 500,000 to 650,000 distinct CDR3 sequences, 13% seen once; the top ten hold around 15%. The source material was PBMCs, sampled on the day of the yellow fever booster vaccination. Source of these receptors: a man in his thirties or forties who received the YFV17D yellow fever vaccine.

V and J are TRBV9 and TRBJ2-7; 9 bases are a match to TRBD1. Per the germline V gene, CDR1 is SGDLS and CDR2 is YYNGEE. This CDR3 has 15 amino acids. With V trimmed by 3 bases and J by 5 bases, 9 bases remained unmatched. CDR3: CASSGLGTGTDEQYF. DNA for the CDR3: TGTGCCAGCAGCGGCTTAGGGACAGGGACGGACGAGCAGTACTTC.

The chain has TRBV5-6 and TRBJ2-1; TRBD2 matches at 15 bases. Trimming at V came to 4 bases and at J to 4 bases, leaving 9 bases not matched to a gene. The germline CDR1 and CDR2 sequences are SGHDT and YYEEEE. This CDR3 has 18 amino acids. CDR3 coding DNA: TGTGCCAGCAGCCCCGGGACTAGCGGGAGGTGGCTTTACAATGAGCAGTTCTTC. This translates into CASSPGTSGRWLYNEQFF.

This clonotype appeared a few times. The chain employs TRBV29-1 and TRBJ2-5; TRBD2 agrees at 7 bases. Trimming cost V 6 bases and J 5 bases; bases outside gene matches: 12. From germline, CDR1 is SQVTM and CDR2 ANQGSEA. This CDR3 has 14 amino acids. DNA of the CDR3: TGCAGCGTGCTATGGGAGCTCGGGGGGGAGACCCAGTACTTC. Its protein product is CSVLWELGGETQYF.

In this sample, this clonotype turned up many times. The chain uses TRBV6-5 and TRBJ2-1, with D hard to call. Germline values: CDR1 MNHEY, CDR2 SVGAGI. V was cut by 3 bases and J by 2 bases, with 8 bases left in between. There are 14 residues in the CDR3. The CDR3 sequence: CASSYGETYNEQFF. CDR3 coding DNA: TGTGCCAGCAGTTATGGGGAAACCTACAATGAGCAGTTCTTC.

In this sample, this clonotype turned up a few times. This sequence joins TRBV20-1 and TRBJ2-7, with 12 bases identical to TRBD1. Germline values: CDR1 DFQATT, CDR2 SNEGSKA (reference sequence). The CDR3 sequence is 16 residues long. V lost 7 bases to trimming and J lost 2 bases; unmatched junction nucleotides: 12. The CDR3 nucleotides read TGCAGTGTCGCGTGGCCGGGACAGGGGGCTACCTACGAGCAGTACTTC. Translation: CSVAWPGQGATYEQYF.

The chain is built from TRBV2 and TRBJ1-6, with 8 bases that match TRBD1. CDR1 SNHLY and CDR2 FYNNEI come from the germline V gene. With V trimmed by 2 bases and J by 10 bases, 10 bases remained unmatched. The CDR3 runs to 16 residues. The CDR3 here is CASSELETGVGSPLHF. The CDR3 DNA is TGTGCCAGCAGTGAATTGGAGACAGGGGTTGGATCACCCCTCCACTTT. The full variable domain, its missing parts supplied by reference TRBV2 and TRBJ1-6, is EPEVTQTPSHQVTQMGQEVILRCVPISNHLYFYWYRQILGQKVEFLVSFYNNEISEKSEIFDDQFSVERPDGSNFTLKIRSTKLEDSAMYFCASSELETGVGSPLHFGNGTRLTVT.

Only a few counts were recorded for this clonotype. This chain joins TRBV19 and TRBJ2-7; 9 nucleotides agree with TRBD2. Per germline, CDR1 LNHDA and CDR2 SQIVND (reference sequence). V was clipped by 3 bases and J by 5 bases; unmatched bases: 8. The CDR3 length is 15 residues. This CDR3 reads CASSILAGVYDEQYF. CDR3 coding DNA: TGTGCCAGTAGTATCTTAGCGGGAGTATATGACGAGCAGTACTTC.

This clonotype was recorded a few times. V and J are TRBV20-1 and TRBJ1-6, with D perhaps matching TRBD1 (6 bases). Germline V gene data show CDR1 as DFQATT and CDR2 as SNEGSKA (reference sequence). The ends were cut back, 3 bases at V and 7 bases at J, with 10 bases in the middle. The CDR3 sequence is 13 residues long. The CDR3: CSASGGGNSPLHF. Written as DNA, the CDR3 is TGCAGTGCTAGTGGGGGCGGCAATTCACCCCTCCACTTT.

This clonotype was counted only a few times. CDR3 loop: CASRTGINTEAFF. In DNA form, the CDR3 reads TGTGCCAGCAGAACAGGGATAAACACTGAAGCTTTCTTT. The chain uses TRBV12-3 or TRBV12-4 and TRBJ1-1; a weak D match, TRBD1 (6 bases). The V and J ends lost 6 bases and 2 bases respectively, with 10 bases between them. The CDR3 runs 13 residues.

J is TRBJ2-7 and V is TRBV20-1; 9 positions agree with TRBD2. The length of the CDR3 is 16 residues. Germline assignment: CDR1 DFQATT and CDR2 SNEGSKA (reference sequence). The trim removed 0 bases at V and 8 bases at J, leaving 14 bases unmatched. CDR3 nucleotide sequence: TGCAGTGCTAGAGATCGAATTAGCGGGAGTGTTCCCCAGCAGTACTTC. Protein: CSARDRISGSVPQQYF.

The CDR3: CASSSTGVPRSYEQYF. The CDR3 nucleotides are TGTGCCAGCAGCTCCACAGGGGTCCCACGGTCCTACGAGCAGTACTTC. The V and J genes are TRBV5-6 and TRBJ2-7, with 7 positions matching TRBD1. The CDR3 sequence is 16 residues long. Looked up from germline, CDR1 is SGHDT and CDR2 is YYEEEE. V lost 3 bases, J lost 1 base, and 10 bases stayed unmatched. The variable domain in full, completed from reference TRBV5-6 and TRBJ2-7, reads DAGVTQSPTHLIKTRGQQVTLRCSPKSGHDTVSWYQQALGQGPQFIFQYYEEEERQRGNFPDRFSGHQFPNYSSELNVNALLLGDSALYLCASSSTGVPRSYEQYFGPGTRLTVT.